This entry concerns a single T cell receptor (beta chain). Its antigen is unidentified. TCRdb passed the reads through MiXCR, listing each CDR3 protein once. The table lists roughly 500,000 distinct CDR3 sequences, 10% to 12% of them singletons. V dropped 1 base and J dropped 3; count of bases not matched to a gene: 5. Per the germline V gene, CDR1 is LNHNV and CDR2 is YYDKDF (reference sequence). The CDR3 has 16 amino acids. These data belong to a study of T cell repertoires in cytomegalovirus infection. Overall study context: It can be stated that public TCR beta signatures indicated CMV infection as well as a matching HLA type.

Study results and limitations: Totalled public TCR beta family frequency picked out people who carried CMV plus the relevant HLA. It was HLA-C-restricted CMV-specific TCR beta clonotypes that dominated the response ex vivo.

The material sequenced was PBMCs. The receptor's source is a human donor in good health (CMV status not recorded). Some clones in this sample may be carry-over from other donors' samples. This sequence joins TRBV15 and TRBJ2-1; 8 positions match TRBD2. In DNA form, the CDR3 reads TGTGCCACCAGCAGAGGGATTAGCGGGGTCTACAATGAGCAGTTCTTC. It is translated as CATSRGISGVYNEQFF.